These T cell receptor beta chains were read from a single sample in a study of blood T cell repertoires in COVID-19. Sequenced by immunoSEQ multiplex PCR; TCRdb stores in-frame clones only, minus some. The sample yields about 180,000 clones, roughly 87% seen once. The sequencing input was peripheral blood. These receptors were collected from a woman aged 50 to 60 with acute or convalescent COVID-19. The CDR3 runs from the conserved cysteine through the conserved F or W. The D gene is left open where the match is weak. Part of the rows lack a size; the others show once, few, many or a class for expanded clones.

>.|.|TRBV14|TRBJ2-2
CASSQDSSQKNTGELFF
TGTGCCAGCAGCCAAGATAGCAGCCAGAAGAACACCGGGGAGCTGTTTTTT
>.|.|TRBV27|TRBJ2-5
CASSLSSSGQETQYF
TGTGCCAGCAGTTTATCGAGTAGCGGTCAAGAGACCCAGTACTTC
>.|.|TRBV3-1/TRBV3-2|TRBJ1-4
CASRLGAKGEKLFF
TGTGCCAGCAGGTTGGGGGCGAAGGGTGAAAAACTGTTTTTT
>TRBD1|.|TRBV14|TRBJ1-4
CASSQPRGTATNEKLFF
TGTGCCAGCAGCCAACCTAGGGGGACAGCAACTAATGAAAAACTGTTTTTT
>.|.|TRBV5-1|TRBJ2-2
CASSSTTAGTGELFF
TGCGCCAGCAGCTCCACAACGGCGGGCACCGGGGAGCTGTTTTTT
>.|.|TRBV18|TRBJ2-3
CASSPPGQGRSGGPTDTQYF
TGTGCCAGCTCACCACCTGGACAGGGCCGGAGCGGGGGGCCCACAGATACGCAGTATTTT
>.|.|TRBV3-1/TRBV3-2|TRBJ2-2
CASRGRGSANTGELFF
TGTGCCAGCAGGGGTCGAGGATCCGCGAACACCGGGGAGCTGTTTTTT
>.|.|TRBV6-5|TRBJ1-1
CASSTPGGWAEAFF
TGTGCCAGCAGTACCCCGGGGGGGTGGGCTGAAGCTTTCTTT
>TRBD2|.|TRBV19|TRBJ2-1
CASSRGLAGVGEQFF
TGTGCCAGTAGTAGGGGACTAGCGGGAGTGGGTGAGCAGTTCTTC
>.|.|TRBV7-3|TRBJ2-3
CASSIGLTDTQYF
TGTGCCAGCAGCATCGGACTCACAGATACGCAGTATTTT
>TRBD2|.|TRBV7-2|TRBJ2-1
CASSLAQGGSYNEQFF
TGTGCCAGCAGCTTAGCGCAGGGCGGGAGTTACAATGAGCAGTTCTTC
>.|.|TRBV18|TRBJ2-5
CASSPPEVRETQYF
TGTGCCAGCTCACCACCGGAGGTTCGGGAGACCCAGTACTTC
>TRBD1|.|TRBV6-1|TRBJ2-6
CASSGQGAGANVLTF
TGTGCCAGCTCGGGACAGGGAGCTGGGGCCAACGTCCTGACTTTC
>.|.|TRBV5-1|TRBJ2-1
CASSHREDYNEQFF
TGCGCCAGCAGCCATCGGGAAGATTACAATGAGCAGTTCTTC
>.|.|TRBV5-5|TRBJ1-3
CASSFNSPGNTIYF
TGTGCCAGCAGCTTCAACAGCCCTGGAAACACCATATATTTT
>.|.|TRBV30|TRBJ1-5
CAWSALLGQPQHF
TGTGCCTGGAGTGCTTTGCTCGGGCAGCCCCAGCATTTT
>TRBD1|.|TRBV6-5|TRBJ2-5
CASKSGTDQETQYF
TGTGCCAGCAAGTCCGGGACAGACCAAGAGACCCAGTACTTC
>TRBD1|.|TRBV6-6|TRBJ1-5
CASSSTKGGGNQPQHF
TGTGCCAGCAGTTCGACCAAAGGGGGCGGCAATCAGCCCCAGCATTTT
>.|once|TRBV7-9|TRBJ2-3
CASSLVGDTQYF
TGTGCCAGCAGCTTAGTCGGGGATACGCAGTATTTT
>.|.|TRBV30|TRBJ1-4
CAWTQGAANEKLFF
TGTGCCTGGACACAGGGCGCAGCTAATGAAAAACTGTTTTTT
>TRBD1|many|TRBV4-2|TRBJ1-2
CASSVPDRGDGYTF
TGTGCCAGCAGCGTGCCGGACAGGGGGGACGGCTACACCTTC
>TRBD2|.|TRBV29-1|TRBJ2-3
CSYGRTSGGTDTQYF
TGCAGCTATGGGCGGACTAGCGGGGGAACAGATACGCAGTATTTT
>.|once|TRBV18|TRBJ1-1
CASSPLSDTEAFF
TGTGCCAGCTCACCTTTATCGGACACTGAAGCTTTCTTT
>TRBD2|.|TRBV27|TRBJ2-3
CASSDRLAGATDTQYF
TGTGCCAGCAGTGATAGACTAGCGGGGGCCACAGATACGCAGTATTTT
>.|.|TRBV6-5|TRBJ1-1
CASSYSRGNTEAFF
TGTGCCAGCAGTTATTCCAGGGGGAACACTGAAGCTTTCTTT
>TRBD1|.|TRBV24-1|TRBJ2-5
CATSDAGQGEETQYF
TGTGCCACCAGTGATGCCGGGCAGGGGGAAGAGACCCAGTACTTC
>.|.|TRBV19|TRBJ2-6
CASRGSSGANVLTF
TGTGCCAGTAGAGGGAGCTCTGGGGCCAACGTCCTGACTTTC
>.|.|TRBV19|TRBJ2-3
CASSRAASTDTQYF
TGTGCCAGTAGTCGAGCGGCTAGCACAGATACGCAGTATTTT
>.|once|TRBV11-3|TRBJ2-7
CASSLVPRNEQYF
TGTGCCAGCAGCTTAGTCCCCCGTAACGAGCAGTACTTC
>TRBD2|.|TRBV18|TRBJ2-2
CASSRLAAATGELFF
TGTGCCAGCTCTCGACTAGCGGCGGCTACCGGGGAGCTGTTTTTT
>.|.|TRBV10-3|TRBJ1-6
CAISESPRDSPLHF
TGTGCCATCAGTGAGTCACCCCGGGATTCACCCCTCCACTTT
>.|.|TRBV18|TRBJ1-4
CASSPDQFYEKLFF
TGTGCCAGCTCACCAGATCAGTTCTATGAAAAACTGTTTTTT
>TRBD2|.|TRBV3-1/TRBV3-2|TRBJ2-7
CASSQGLAGRSYEQYF
TGTGCCAGCAGCCAAGGACTAGCGGGGAGATCCTACGAGCAGTACTTC
>.|.|TRBV21-1|TRBJ1-1
CASTNHGSAEAFF
TGTGCCAGCACCAATCACGGGTCTGCTGAAGCTTTCTTT
>TRBD1|.|TRBV6-6|TRBJ2-7
CASTGTGLSYEQYF
TGTGCCAGCACGGGGACAGGGCTCTCCTACGAGCAGTACTTC
>TRBD1|.|TRBV3-1/TRBV3-2|TRBJ1-2
CASTDRGIYGYTF
TGTGCCAGCACGGACAGGGGAATTTATGGCTACACCTTC
>.|.|TRBV12-3/TRBV12-4|TRBJ2-7
CASSLSEDEQYF
TGTGCCAGCAGTTTATCCGAGGACGAGCAGTACTTC
>TRBD1|.|TRBV5-1|TRBJ1-6
CASSRRDRGPLYNSPLHF
TGCGCCAGCAGCCGGAGGGACAGGGGGCCACTCTATAATTCACCCCTCCACTTT
>.|.|TRBV19|TRBJ2-7
CASSIRWPGSYEQYF
TGTGCCAGTAGTATTAGGTGGCCAGGCTCCTACGAGCAGTACTTC
>.|.|TRBV5-1|TRBJ1-4
CASSLSPGGNEKLFF
TGCGCCAGCAGCTTGTCCCCGGGGGGAAATGAAAAACTGTTTTTT
>TRBD2|.|TRBV7-2|TRBJ2-3
CASSFYLAGAGTDTQYF
TGTGCCAGCAGCTTCTATTTAGCGGGGGCAGGGACAGATACGCAGTATTTT
>TRBD1|.|TRBV5-4|TRBJ2-3
CASSLETGRVDTQYF
TGTGCCAGCAGCTTGGAGACAGGGAGAGTTGATACGCAGTATTTT
>.|many|TRBV25-1|TRBJ1-1
CASSESGKENTEAFF
TGTGCCAGCAGTGAGTCCGGGAAGGAGAACACTGAAGCTTTCTTT
>TRBD2|.|TRBV7-2|TRBJ2-5
CASSLNGGFQETQYF
TGTGCCAGCAGCTTAAACGGGGGGTTCCAAGAGACCCAGTACTTC
>TRBD2|.|TRBV7-8|TRBJ2-3
CASSLEAGDPTDTQYF
TGTGCCAGCAGCTTAGAAGCGGGGGACCCCACAGATACGCAGTATTTT
>TRBD2|.|TRBV10-3|TRBJ2-3
CAISASGHTDTQYF
TGTGCCATCAGTGCTAGCGGCCACACAGATACGCAGTATTTT
>.|.|TRBV4-1|TRBJ1-2
CASSRPLEGYGYTF
TGCGCCAGCAGCCGACCGCTCGAGGGCTATGGCTACACCTTC
>.|.|TRBV3-1/TRBV3-2|TRBJ2-5
CASSQGGKGETQYF
TGTGCCAGCAGCCAGGGCGGGAAGGGGGAGACCCAGTACTTC
>.|.|TRBV9|TRBJ2-5
CASSVGPVELQYF
TGTGCCAGCAGCGTAGGCCCCGTAGAGCTCCAGTACTTC
>.|.|TRBV12-3/TRBV12-4|TRBJ1-3
CAYYLGNTIYF
TGTGCCTACTATCTTGGAAACACCATATATTTT
>TRBD1|.|TRBV7-9|TRBJ1-2
CASSWNLQGFTNYGYTF
TGTGCCAGCAGCTGGAACCTACAGGGGTTCACTAACTATGGCTACACCTTC
>.|.|TRBV7-2|TRBJ2-1
CATRGVSSYNEQFF
TGTGCCACCCGGGGTGTGAGCTCCTACAATGAGCAGTTCTTC